The clone carrying this T cell receptor (beta chain) was observed at least ten times. The source of the sample is a study of T cell repertoires in cytomegalovirus infection. Germline V gives CDR1 MNHEY, CDR2 SVGEGT. Trimming removed 6 bases from V and 5 bases from J, with 13 bases in between. This CDR3 spans 13 amino acids. TCRdb reprocessed the reads with MiXCR, giving one entry per CDR3 protein. The sample yields approximately 240,000 distinct CDR3 sequences, over 9% seen once. This receptor was identified in a human donor in good health (CMV status not recorded). Some clones in this sample may be carry-over from other donors' samples. The chain uses TRBV6-2 or TRBV6-3 and TRBJ2-5, with D tentatively TRBD1 or TRBD2 (6 bases each). Source material: PBMCs. The CDR3: CASSRGGKETQYF. The CDR3 region has the DNA TGTGCCAGCAGCCGAGGGGGGAAGGAGACCCAGTACTTC.